One sample yielded the 18 T cell receptor beta chains listed below, sequenced in a study of post-analysis software for immune sequencing data. Whole-study results and caveats: Relative to controls, patients had 4 or 5 TRBV segments at higher frequency, with TRBV5-6, TRBV5-1 and TRBV20-1 among these.

Unique molecular identifiers tagged the TCR beta cDNA libraries. MiXCR, applied by TCRdb to the PCR reads, yields one record per CDR3 protein. The data contain about 620,000 distinct CDR3 sequences, 40% to 50% of them singletons. No cognate antigen is known for these TCRs. The sequenced sample was blood. The receptors come from a girl aged 10-17 years with multiple sclerosis.

This clonotype turned up a few times. The chain is built from TRBV10-3 and TRBJ2-7, with D possibly matching TRBD2 (6 bases). V was trimmed by 4 bases and J by 0 bases, leaving 10 bases between them. Germline CDR1 ENHRY, CDR2 SYGVKD. The CDR3 has 14 residues. CDR3 bases: TGTGCCATCAGTGGGGGGGAAGGCTCCTACGAGCAGTACTTC. Translated: CAISGGEGSYEQYF.

The chain carries TRBV27 and TRBJ2-7; D is possibly TRBD1 (6 bases). This CDR3 spans 12 amino acids. V was clipped by 8 bases and J by 0 bases, with 8 bases between them. The V gene's germline CDR1 is MNHEY and CDR2 SMNVEV (reference sequence). Here the CDR3 DNA reads TGTGCCAGCGCGGACAGCTCCTACGAGCAGTACTTC. This sequence encodes CASADSSYEQYF.

This chain links TRBV5-1 with TRBJ2-1; no firm D call. V was trimmed by 4 bases and J by 2 bases, leaving 16 bases between them. This CDR3 is 16 amino acids long. Germline V lookup: CDR1 SGHRS, CDR2 YFSETQ. The CDR3 protein is CASSPSNSFTYNEQFF. CDR3 nucleotide sequence: TGCGCCAGCAGCCCCTCGAACTCCTTTACCTACAATGAGCAGTTCTTC.

The chain employs TRBV5-6 and TRBJ2-3; the D gene could be TRBD1 or TRBD2 (5 bases each). CDR3 length: 15 amino acids. The germline V gene has CDR1 SGHDT and CDR2 YYEEEE. V lost 4 bases and J lost 4, with 16 bases in between. The CDR3: CASSKRRGASDTQYF. CDR3 bases: TGTGCCAGCAGCAAGCGGCGAGGGGCGTCAGATACGCAGTATTTT. The full variable domain, in which reference TRBV5-6 and TRBJ2-3 provide the parts outside the CDR3, is DAGVTQSPTHLIKTRGQQVTLRCSPKSGHDTVSWYQQALGQGPQFIFQYYEEEERQRGNFPDRFSGHQFPNYSSELNVNALLLGDSALYLCASSKRRGASDTQYFGPGTRLTVL.

The V call is TRBV12-3 or TRBV12-4, the J call TRBJ2-1, with 8 bases fitting TRBD1. The CDR3 length is 14 residues. Unmatched junction bases numbered 4, after V lost 6 bases and J lost 3 bases. The CDR3 region has the DNA TGTGCCAGCAGGCGGACAGGGTACTACAATGAGCAGTTCTTC. Protein sequence: CASRRTGYYNEQFF.

This chain uses TRBV3-1 with TRBJ2-7, with TRBD2 matching over 11 bases. The CDR3 consists of 19 residues. The trim removed 1 base at V and 6 bases at J, leaving 17 bases unmatched. Germline V gives CDR1 LGHDT, CDR2 YNNKEL (reference sequence). As DNA, the CDR3 is TGTGCCAGCAGCCAAGGTTCTCTAGCGGGAGGCCCTTTCCTAACCGAGCAGTACTTC. Its protein product is CASSQGSLAGGPFLTEQYF.

This chain links TRBV10-3 with TRBJ2-2; 8 bases fit TRBD1. The CDR3 sequence is 17 residues long. Trimming removed 5 bases from V and 2 bases from J; junction bases left unmatched: 10. In germline, CDR1 is ENHRY, CDR2 SYGVKD. Here the CDR3 DNA reads TGTGCCATCAGTCTCGTGGGCGGACAGGGAAACACCGGGGAGCTGTTTTTT. Its protein product is CAISLVGGQGNTGELFF.

The chain couples TRBV30 to TRBJ2-1; TRBD1 agrees at 7 bases. CDR1 is GTSNPN and CDR2 is SVGIG in the germline V gene (reference sequence). V shed 3 bases, J shed 3 bases, and the junction held 5 bases outside the gene matches. The CDR3 loop spans 14 amino acids. CDR3 sequence: CAWREGGGYNEQFF. CDR3 DNA: TGTGCCTGGAGGGAAGGGGGCGGCTACAATGAGCAGTTCTTC.

This clonotype was seen only once. CDR3 in DNA: TGTGCCAGCACCCAAAGTAACGGGGAGCTGTTTTTT. As protein: CASTQSNGELFF. This chain uses TRBV7-9 with TRBJ2-2; unclear D gene. Germline V CDR1 and CDR2: SEHNR, FQNEAQ (reference sequence). The CDR3 has 12 amino acids. V shed 7 bases and J shed 7 bases, with 10 bases lying between them.

This clonotype was counted only a few times. This chain joins TRBV9 and TRBJ2-3, with 8 bases aligning to TRBD2. This CDR3 has 17 amino acids. The germline V gene encodes CDR1 SGDLS and CDR2 YYNGEE. Unmatched junction bases numbered 15, after V lost 4 bases and J lost 5 bases. CDR3 sequence reads: CASSPQGAAGAGDTQYF. CDR3 bases: TGTGCCAGCAGCCCCCAAGGGGCAGCGGGGGCCGGAGATACGCAGTATTTT.

The V gene is TRBV4-1, the J gene TRBJ2-1; 8 bases match TRBD2. The junction had 5 bases not matched to a gene; V was cut back by 5 bases and J by 2 bases. The germline V gene has CDR1 MGHRA and CDR2 YSYEKL. The CDR3 sequence is 15 residues long. CDR3 in amino acids: CASSTTSVTYNEQFF. Here the CDR3 DNA reads TGCGCCAGCAGCACGACTAGCGTTACCTACAATGAGCAGTTCTTC.

With respect to this clonotype: This sequence may be a read error, since a much larger clone differs from it by one base. As DNA, the CDR3 is TGTGGCAGCAGTATCCGGACTGCGGGAGGGACTGAAGCTTTCTTT. Translating it yields CGSSIRTAGGTEAFF. The chain has TRBV27 and TRBJ1-1, with D uncertain. The CDR3 has 15 residues. Germline values: CDR1 MNHEY, CDR2 SMNVEV (reference sequence).

There are a few counts of this clonotype. The J gene is TRBJ1-2, the V gene TRBV12-3 or TRBV12-4; the match to TRBD1 covers 9 bases. V shed 6 bases, J shed 4 bases, and the junction held 6 bases outside the gene matches. CDR3 length: 14 amino acids. The CDR3 is CASRREQGAYGYTF. The DNA for the CDR3 is TGTGCCAGCAGACGGGAACAGGGGGCCTATGGCTACACCTTC.

The chain recombines TRBV29-1 with TRBJ1-5; tentatively, D is TRBD1 (5 bases). The germline gives CDR1 SQVTM, CDR2 ANQGSEA. The CDR3 runs to 13 residues. The CDR3 bases are TGCACCCGGGGGGGTATTGGGAATCAGCCCCAGCATTTT. Translating gives CTRGGIGNQPQHF.

V usage is TRBV4-1 and J usage is TRBJ2-1; D gene unclear. Germline lookup yields CDR1 MGHRA and CDR2 YSYEKL. Trimming took 6 bases from V and 3 from J, leaving 3 bases between them. The CDR3 runs to 11 residues. The CDR3 protein is CASRDYNEQFF. CDR3 in DNA: TGCGCCAGCAGGGACTACAATGAGCAGTTCTTC.

This chain uses TRBV3-1 with TRBJ2-5, with D perhaps TRBD1 (5 bases). Matching the DNA end better, TRBJ2-7 makes the J call doubtful. The CDR3 length is 16 residues. In germline, CDR1 is LGHDT, CDR2 YNNKEL (reference sequence). For the CDR3, the DNA is TGTGCCAGCAGCCAAGATTATGGGGCGCTTATTTACGAGCAGTACTTC. This encodes CASSQDYGALIYEQYF.

The genes are TRBV4-1 and TRBJ1-2; tentatively, D is TRBD1 (6 bases). This CDR3 is built from 16 residues. Germline V gene sequence: CDR1 MGHRA, CDR2 YSYEKL. Between the trimmed V and J ends, which lost 0 bases and 5 bases, there was a span of 16 bases. In nucleotides, the CDR3 is TGCGCCAGCAGCCAAGAGGGGGCAGGAGGTACTTATGGCTACACCTTC. Translated: CASSQEGAGGTYGYTF.

In this sample, this clonotype turned up a few times. V gene TRBV12-3 or TRBV12-4 combines with J gene TRBJ2-7; D is unresolved. This CDR3 contains 10 residues. Trimming stripped 1 base from V and 7 bases from J, with 2 bases between. In DNA, the CDR3 is TGTGCCAGCAGTTTAGTGGAGCAGTACTTC. Encoded protein: CASSLVEQYF.